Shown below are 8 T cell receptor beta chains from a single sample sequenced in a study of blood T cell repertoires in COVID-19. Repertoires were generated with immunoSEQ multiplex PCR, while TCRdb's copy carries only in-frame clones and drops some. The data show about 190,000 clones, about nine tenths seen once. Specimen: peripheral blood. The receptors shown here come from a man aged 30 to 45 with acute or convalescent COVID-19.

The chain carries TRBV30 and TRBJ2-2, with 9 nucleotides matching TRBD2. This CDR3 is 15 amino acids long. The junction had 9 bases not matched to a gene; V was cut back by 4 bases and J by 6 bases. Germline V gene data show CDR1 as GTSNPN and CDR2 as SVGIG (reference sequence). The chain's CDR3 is CAWMAGGIVAGELFF. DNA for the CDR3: TGTGCCTGGATGGCGGGGGGGATAGTTGCCGGGGAGCTGTTTTTT.

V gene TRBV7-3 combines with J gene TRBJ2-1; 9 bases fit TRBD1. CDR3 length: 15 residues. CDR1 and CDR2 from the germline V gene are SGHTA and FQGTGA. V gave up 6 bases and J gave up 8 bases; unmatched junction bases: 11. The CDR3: CASRVGTGRFDEQFF. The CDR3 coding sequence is TGTGCCAGCAGGGTGGGGACAGGGAGGTTCGATGAGCAGTTCTTC.

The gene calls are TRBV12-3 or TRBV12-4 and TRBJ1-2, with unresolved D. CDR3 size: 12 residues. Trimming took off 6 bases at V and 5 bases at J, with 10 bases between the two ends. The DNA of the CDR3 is TGTGCCAGCAGCCGACACGGATATGGCTACACCTTC. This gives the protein CASSRHGYGYTF.

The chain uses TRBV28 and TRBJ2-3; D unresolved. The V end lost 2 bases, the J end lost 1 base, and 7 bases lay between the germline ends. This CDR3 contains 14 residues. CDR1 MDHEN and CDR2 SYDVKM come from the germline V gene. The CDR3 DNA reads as TGTGCCAGCAGTTTAGGGCGTGGCACAGATACGCAGTATTTT. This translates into CASSLGRGTDTQYF.

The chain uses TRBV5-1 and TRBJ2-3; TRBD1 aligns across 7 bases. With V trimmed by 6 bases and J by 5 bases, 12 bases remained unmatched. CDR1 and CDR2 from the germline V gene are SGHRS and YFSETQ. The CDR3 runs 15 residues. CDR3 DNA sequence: TGCGCCAGCACGTACGGGGCAGGGACAGAAGATACGCAGTATTTT. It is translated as CASTYGAGTEDTQYF.

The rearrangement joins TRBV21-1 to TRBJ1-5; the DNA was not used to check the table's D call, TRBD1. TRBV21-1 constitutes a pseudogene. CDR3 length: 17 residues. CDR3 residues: CASSKVDRGPCNQPQHF. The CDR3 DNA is TGTGCCAGCAGCAAAGTAGACAGGGGACCCTGCAATCAGCCCCAGCATTTT.

This CDR3 is CASSLSGTTLHTGELFF. The CDR3 nucleotides are TGTGCCAGCAGTTTATCCGGGACTACGCTACACACCGGGGAGCTGTTTTTT. This chain joins TRBV27 and TRBJ2-2; 7 nucleotides align to TRBD2. Germline values: CDR1 MNHEY, CDR2 SMNVEV (reference sequence). J gave up 3 bases and V 0 bases, and 7 bases lay outside the gene matches. The length of the CDR3 is 17 residues.

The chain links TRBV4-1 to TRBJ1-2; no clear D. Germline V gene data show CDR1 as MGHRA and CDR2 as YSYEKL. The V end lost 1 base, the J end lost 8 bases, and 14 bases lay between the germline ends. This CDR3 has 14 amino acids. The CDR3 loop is CASSQVPGVGGYTF. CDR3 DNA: TGCGCCAGCAGCCAAGTTCCCGGGGTGGGGGGCTACACCTTC.